This paragraph covers one T cell receptor (beta chain) sequence. The data originate from a study of blood T cell repertoires in COVID-19. Study-wide context: The United States, Italy and Spain were the sources of the acute and convalescent COVID-19 samples. The cDNA or gDNA used as material had been derived from T cells, B-cell-depleted T cells, or PBMCs.

The V and J ends lost 2 bases and 5 bases respectively, with 9 bases between them. Germline CDR1 reads SGHDN; CDR2 reads FVKESK. CDR3 length: 13 residues. Authors' processing steps: Amplification from reference gene primers served as the basis for estimated nucleated cell counts. Some clones are missing from TCRdb's copy, which holds only in-frame ones; the method was immunoSEQ multiplex PCR. Clone size and V and J calls were adopted from that table, with D and trimming inferred from the DNA. The table has under 350,000 clones, 65% to 90% seen once. The TCR sequence derives from a human donor in a cohort sampled during active COVID-19. The sequenced sample was peripheral blood. The chain links TRBV14 to TRBJ1-1; D perhaps matches TRBD1 (6 bases). The CDR3 bases are TGTGCCAGCAGCCAATTTCAGGGGACTGAAGCTTTCTTT. Residues: CASSQFQGTEAFF.